This TCR beta chain was sequenced in a study of shared T cell receptors in the human thymus. Sequencing used immunoSEQ multiplex PCR; TCRdb keeps in-frame clones, though not all of them. The sample includes about 710,000 clones, about 89% of them seen just once. CDR3 size: 14 residues. Trimming pared 7 bases from V and 1 base from J, leaving 10 bases between. Germline-derived CDR1 and CDR2 are SEHNR and FQNEAQ (reference sequence). A single count supports this clone. These data were also reused for a study on human thymus T cells. This second report adds: Resections that were taken during corrective heart surgery supplied the thymus tissue.

The chain combines TRBV7-9 with TRBJ2-2, with D perhaps matching TRBD2 (6 bases). The receptor was isolated from a boy less than two years old with a congenital heart defect. The specimen sequenced was thymocytes. The DNA for the CDR3 is TGTGCCAGCACCTGGGGACTGAACACCGGGGAGCTGTTTTTT. This gives the protein CASTWGLNTGELFF.